This T cell receptor beta chain appears in the sequencing data of a study of blood T cell repertoires in COVID-19 (TCRdb year 2020). General notes on the study: The collaborator samples originated in the United States, Italy and Spain and spanned the acute and convalescent phases of COVID-19. The prospective study material was composed of cDNA or gDNA derived from T cells, B-cell-depleted T cells, or PBMCs. Deeply sampled blood TCRbeta repertoires from subjects exposed to, actively infected with, or recovered from COVID-19 were included in the dataset. The repertoires were made available in a free public database intended to serve as a resource for research on the immune response to SARS-CoV-2. Samples were obtained from the ongoing ImmuneRACE study (first 160 participants) and from 1,254 subjects provided by 6 global collaborators. The sample metadata nearly always contained a de-identified subject ID, COVID-19 status, age in years and sex. HLA class I and class II types, where available, came from metadata supplied by the sample provider rather than from assay-based typing. General study outcomes and caveats: How much clinical and demographic metadata was included differed by source and by participant, and the metadata was provided uncurated.

TCRbeta CDR3 regions were amplified from genomic DNA using the immunoSEQ Assay, a bias-controlled multiplex PCR. The authors' analysis ran thus. The number of nucleated cells in each sample was estimated by amplification of reference gene primers within the assay. Sequence reads were collapsed and filtered to measure the absolute abundance of every unique TCRbeta CDR3 rearrangement. For each sample, productive Simpson clonality was calculated by taking the square root of Simpson's diversity index across productive rearrangements. TCRdb provides this immuneACCESS table in a form limited to in-frame rearrangements. Some clones are lacking; in checked studies, under half of them reflect an unresolved V gene, and why the rest are absent is not known. The V and J calls and clone size are taken from that table; D and trimming were inferred from the DNA. For this sample there are about 31,000 clones; approximately 91% appear just once. The top ten clones comprise roughly 7.9% of the sample.

Including the terminal cysteine and phenylalanine, the CDR3 comprises 15 residues. Just CDR3 DNA is preserved here, 45 bases in frame from base 1. CDR1 and CDR2 (LNHDA, SQIVND) derive from the germline V gene (reference sequence). Trimming accounts for 5 bases at V and 0 bases at J, while the number of junction bases matched to no gene is 3. A remark on this clone: Its antigen remains unidentified. No much larger clone exists at a distance of one base, and base qualities are not known.

One collaborating source in Seattle enrolled patients during active infection and followed them longitudinally through the course of disease. Whole blood was collected in K2EDTA tubes by collaborating institutions according to the institutions' own protocols. For TCRbeta analysis, collaborator samples were shipped as frozen whole blood, as isolated PBMCs, or as DNA extracted from either sample type. Recombination linked TRBV19 to TRBJ1-4; 7 nucleotides in the junction match TRBD1. The sequenced material came from peripheral blood. The sequence was obtained from a man aged 60-69 years with COVID-19, enrolled during active disease. CDR3 region: CASSGTAATNEKLFF. The DNA is TGTGCCAGTAGTGGGACAGCAGCAACTAATGAAAAACTGTTTTTT. When the CDR3 is completed using the reference TRBV19 and TRBJ1-4 genes on either side, the full variable domain is DGGITQSPKYLFRKEGQNVTLSCEQNLNHDAMYWYRQDPGQGLRLIYYSQIVNDFQKGDIAEGYSVSREKKESFPLTVTSAQKNPTAFYLCASSGTAATNEKLFFGSGTQLSVL.